This T cell receptor (beta chain) was recovered during a study of blood T cell repertoires in COVID-19. Overall study: Sample material is recorded as cDNA or gDNA derived from T cells, B-cell-depleted T cells, or PBMCs.

The CDR3 consists of 19 residues. CDR1 is SGHKS, CDR2 YYEKEE, per germline (reference sequence). Unmatched junction bases numbered 20, after V lost 2 bases and J lost 4 bases. Method: immunoSEQ multiplex PCR; TCRdb's copy keeps in-frame clones and lacks some. This table has 400,000 or so clones, around 86% appearing once. The source material was peripheral blood. This sequence joins TRBV5-5 and TRBJ1-2; 7 bases are shared with TRBD1. This clonotype originated in a human donor in a cohort sampled during active COVID-19. CDR3 nucleotide sequence: TGTGCCAGCAGCTTTATAAGTAGGGGGCACGTATCCCTACGCTATGGCTACACCTTC. Translation: CASSFISRGHVSLRYGYTF.